This TCR beta chain derives from a study of siplizumab effects on memory and regulatory T cells. The study's findings and limits: The naive T cell population seemed more diverse than memory cells and seemed a major contributor to the alloresponse. Proliferating Tregs in siplizumab cultures were never verified as suppressive. It was not possible to assign a naive or memory phenotype to roughly 75-95% of proliferating CD4+ or CD8+ clones. Alloreactive sequences whose origin lay in unstimulated CD4+ memory cells were significantly reduced by siplizumab.

Germline trimming cut 0 bases from V and 1 base from J; bases unmatched to any gene: 0. The length of the CDR3 is 16 residues. The germline V gene encodes CDR1 SGHRS and CDR2 YFSETQ. Method: immunoSEQ multiplex PCR; TCRdb's copy keeps in-frame clones and lacks some. The profile shows about 87,000 clones, approximately 86% of them singletons. As concerns this clone: Its antigen remains unknown. Other DNA sequences in this specimen translate into the identical CDR3.

The specimen sequenced was Tregs sorted from blood. The source of this sequence is a human donor in good health. The chain carries TRBV5-1 and TRBJ2-3; 12 bases agree with TRBD2. The CDR3 is CASSLGTSGGTDTQYF. The CDR3 DNA follows: TGCGCCAGCAGCTTGGGGACTAGCGGGGGCACAGATACGCAGTATTTT. Looking up the rest from reference TRBV5-1 and TRBJ2-3 gives the full variable domain: KAGVTQTPRYLIKTRGQQVTLSCSPISGHRSVSWYQQTPGQGLQFLFEYFSETQRNKGNFPGRFSGRQFSNSRSEMNVSTLELGDSALYLCASSLGTSGGTDTQYFGPGTRLTVL.